This T cell receptor (beta chain) is from a study of control samples from healthy donors and cancer patients. The protocol was immunoSEQ multiplex PCR, while the TCRdb copy is restricted to in-frame clones and leaves out a portion. The sample holds 120,000 or so clones, roughly 92% seen once. Trimming took off 4 bases at V and 5 bases at J, with 16 bases between the two ends. This CDR3 has 15 residues. CDR1 is ENHRY and CDR2 is SYGVKD in the germline V gene. The chain carries TRBV10-3 and TRBJ2-3; D might be TRBD2 (6 bases). The TCR comes from a man of 80 years or more with head and neck cancer. Sequencing input: PBMCs. For the CDR3, the DNA is TGTGCCATCAGTGCGGGCGGGGCCACAGGAGATACGCAGTATTTT. Its translation: CAISAGGATGDTQYF.